This T cell receptor (beta chain) was documented in a study of long-term antiretroviral therapy in people with HIV. The study drew at least one pre-ART and at least two post-ART PBMC samples from every donor. Treated in the United States were all of the participants with HIV. Germline values: CDR1 LNHNV, CDR2 YYDKDF (reference sequence). The CDR3 extends over 14 amino acids. The trim removed 3 bases at V and 6 bases at J, leaving 4 bases unmatched. Study-wide findings and caveats: Blood specimens, gathered between about 2004 and 2017, were possibly obtained under older ART regimens.

Investigators performed immunoSEQ version v3.0 at survey level. The target of sequencing was roughly 40,000-55,000 T-cell genomes per sample. The data were produced by immunoSEQ multiplex PCR, yet TCRdb's version contains in-frame clones alone and is incomplete. The sample shows 35,000 or so clones, 94% of them seen only once. Comments on this clone: The antigen is not known.

The TCR was taken from a woman between 45 and 60 years old with HIV. The sample consisted of unsorted PBMCs, taken 4.1 years after starting antiretroviral therapy. The J gene is TRBJ1-2, the V gene TRBV15, with 10 bases matching TRBD1. The CDR3 loop reads CATSRRTGGNGYTF. CDR3 nucleotides: TGTGCCACCAGCAGGAGGACAGGGGGGAATGGCTACACCTTC.